This T cell receptor beta chain was recovered during a study of CD8+CD57+ T cells in acquired aplastic anemia. General study points: Overlapping CD8+ CDR3 repertoires of patients and controls contained under 35 shared sequences.

Using genomic DNA as the template, TCR beta VDJ and CDR3 profiling was carried out. TCRdb processed the reads anew with MiXCR; each CDR3 protein has one entry. Here the sample spans 160,000 or so distinct CDR3 sequences, 40% to 55% being singletons. This clonotype was recorded at least ten times. Its matching antigen is unknown. Germline CDR1 and CDR2: SNHLY and FYNNEI. Trimming shortened V by 4 bases and J by 4 bases, and 2 bases separated the two germline ends. CDR3 length: 11 residues. Individuals selected for sequencing had exhibited CD8+CD57+ cell expansion on flow cytometry. When blood sampling took place, the patients had received no therapy.

Sequenced material: sorted CD4+, CD8+, or CD8+CD57+ T cells (not recorded which) from PBMCs. The receptor comes from a human donor with aplastic anemia. The rearrangement links TRBV2 to TRBJ1-5; no definite D call. The CDR3 reads CASSVNQPQHF. CDR3 nucleotides: TGTGCCAGCAGTGTAAATCAGCCCCAGCATTTT.